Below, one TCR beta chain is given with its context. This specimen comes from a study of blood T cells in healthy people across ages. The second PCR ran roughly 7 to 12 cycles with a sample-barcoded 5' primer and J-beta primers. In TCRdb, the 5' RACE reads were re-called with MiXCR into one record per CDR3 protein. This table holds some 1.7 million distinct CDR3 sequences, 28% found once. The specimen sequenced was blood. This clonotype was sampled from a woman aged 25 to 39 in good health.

CDR3 sequence: CATSDGNNEQYF. The CDR3 region has the DNA TGTGCCACCAGTGACGGTAACAATGAGCAGTACTTC. The rearrangement uses TRBV24-1 and TRBJ2-1; D is unresolved. The end of the DNA fits TRBJ2-7 better, so the J call may be wrong. The CDR3 loop spans 12 amino acids. Germline assignment: CDR1 KGHDR and CDR2 SFDVKD.